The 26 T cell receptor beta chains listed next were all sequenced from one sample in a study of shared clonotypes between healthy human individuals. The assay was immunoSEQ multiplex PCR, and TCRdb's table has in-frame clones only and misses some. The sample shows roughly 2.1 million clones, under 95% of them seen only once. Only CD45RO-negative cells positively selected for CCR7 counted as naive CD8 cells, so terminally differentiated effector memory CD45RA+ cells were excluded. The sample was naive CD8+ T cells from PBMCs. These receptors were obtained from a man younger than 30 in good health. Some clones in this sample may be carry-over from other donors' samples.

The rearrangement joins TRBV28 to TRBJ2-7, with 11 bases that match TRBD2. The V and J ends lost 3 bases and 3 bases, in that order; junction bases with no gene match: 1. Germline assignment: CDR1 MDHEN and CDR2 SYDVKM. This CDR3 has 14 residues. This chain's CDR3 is CASSFSGRGYEQYF. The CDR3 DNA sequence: TGTGCCAGCAGTTTTAGCGGGAGGGGCTACGAGCAGTACTTC.

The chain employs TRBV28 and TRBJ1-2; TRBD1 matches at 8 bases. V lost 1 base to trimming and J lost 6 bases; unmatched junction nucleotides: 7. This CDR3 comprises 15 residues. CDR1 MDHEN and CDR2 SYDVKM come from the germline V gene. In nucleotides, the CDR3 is TGTGCCAGCAGTTTATCCCCGGACAGGGAAGATGGCTACACCTTC. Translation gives CASSLSPDREDGYTF.

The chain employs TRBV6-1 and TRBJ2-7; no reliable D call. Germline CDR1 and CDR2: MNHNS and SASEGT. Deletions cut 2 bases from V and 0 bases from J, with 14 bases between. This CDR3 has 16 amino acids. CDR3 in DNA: TGTGCCAGCAGTGAATCTGTTTGGCTACCCTCCTACGAGCAGTACTTC. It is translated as CASSESVWLPSYEQYF.

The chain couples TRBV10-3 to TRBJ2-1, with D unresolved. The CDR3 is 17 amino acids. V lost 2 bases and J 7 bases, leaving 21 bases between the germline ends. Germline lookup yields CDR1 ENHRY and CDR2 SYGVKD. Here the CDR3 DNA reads TGTGCCATCAGTGAGGCCAACGTACTGATAGCTGGAAATGAGCAGTTCTTC. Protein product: CAISEANVLIAGNEQFF.

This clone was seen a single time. CDR3 sequence: CASTPGLAGVYEQYF. In nucleotides, the CDR3 is TGTGCCAGCACTCCGGGACTAGCGGGAGTTTACGAGCAGTACTTC. The rearrangement links TRBV6-1 to TRBJ2-7; 14 nucleotides agree with TRBD2. The J segment lost 4 bases and the V segment lost 7 bases, leaving 6 bases of the junction unmatched. The CDR3 is 15 residues long. The germline CDR1 and CDR2 sequences are MNHNS and SASEGT.

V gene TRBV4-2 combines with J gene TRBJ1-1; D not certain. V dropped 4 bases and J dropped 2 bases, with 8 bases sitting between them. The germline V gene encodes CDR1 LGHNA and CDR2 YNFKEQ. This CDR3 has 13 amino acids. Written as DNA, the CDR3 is TGTGCCAGCAGCCGAGTGGTTAACACTGAAGCTTTCTTT. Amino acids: CASSRVVNTEAFF.

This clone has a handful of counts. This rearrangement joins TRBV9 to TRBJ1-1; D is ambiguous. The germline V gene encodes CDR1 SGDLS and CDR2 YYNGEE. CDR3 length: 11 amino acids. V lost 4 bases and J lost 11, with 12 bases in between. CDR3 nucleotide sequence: TGTGCCAGCAGCTCAGCGGGTGAGGCTTTCTTT. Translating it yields CASSSAGEAFF.

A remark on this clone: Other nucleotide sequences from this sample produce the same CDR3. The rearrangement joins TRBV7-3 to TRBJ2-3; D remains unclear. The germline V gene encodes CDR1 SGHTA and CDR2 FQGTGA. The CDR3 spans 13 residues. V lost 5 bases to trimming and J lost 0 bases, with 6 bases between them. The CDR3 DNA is TGTGCCAGCAGCCTCCTAAGCACAGATACGCAGTATTTT. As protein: CASSLLSTDTQYF.

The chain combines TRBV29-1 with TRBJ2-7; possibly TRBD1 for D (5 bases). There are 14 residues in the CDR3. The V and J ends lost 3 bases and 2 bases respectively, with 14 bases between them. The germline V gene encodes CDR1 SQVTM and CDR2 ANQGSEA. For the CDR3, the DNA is TGCAGCGTTGAGGTGGGGCAACCGCCCTACGAGCAGTACTTC. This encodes CSVEVGQPPYEQYF.

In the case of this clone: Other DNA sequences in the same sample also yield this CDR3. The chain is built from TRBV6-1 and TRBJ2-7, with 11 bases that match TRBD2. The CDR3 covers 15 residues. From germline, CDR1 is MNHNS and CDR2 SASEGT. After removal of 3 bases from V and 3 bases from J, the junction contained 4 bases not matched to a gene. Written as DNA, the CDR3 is TGTGCCAGCAGTGATCGACTAGCGGGACTCTACGAGCAGTACTTC. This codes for CASSDRLAGLYEQYF.

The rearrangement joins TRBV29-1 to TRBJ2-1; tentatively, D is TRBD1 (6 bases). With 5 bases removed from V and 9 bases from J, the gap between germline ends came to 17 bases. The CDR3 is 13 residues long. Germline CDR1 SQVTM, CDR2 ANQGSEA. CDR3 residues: CSVLPPGVFEQFF. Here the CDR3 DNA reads TGCAGCGTTCTACCCCCAGGGGTTTTTGAGCAGTTCTTC.

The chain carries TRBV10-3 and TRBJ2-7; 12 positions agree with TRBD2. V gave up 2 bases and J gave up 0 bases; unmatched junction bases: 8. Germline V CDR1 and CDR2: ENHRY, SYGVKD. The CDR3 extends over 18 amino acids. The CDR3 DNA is TGTGCCATCAGTGAGAGTAGCCTAGCGGGAGGGAGCTCCTACGAGCAGTACTTC. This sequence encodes CAISESSLAGGSSYEQYF.

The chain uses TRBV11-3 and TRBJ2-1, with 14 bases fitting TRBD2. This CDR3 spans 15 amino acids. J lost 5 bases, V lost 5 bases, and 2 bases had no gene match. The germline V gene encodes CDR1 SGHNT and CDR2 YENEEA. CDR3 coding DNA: TGTGCCAGCAGCCTGGGACTAGCGGGAGACAATGAGCAGTTCTTC. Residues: CASSLGLAGDNEQFF.

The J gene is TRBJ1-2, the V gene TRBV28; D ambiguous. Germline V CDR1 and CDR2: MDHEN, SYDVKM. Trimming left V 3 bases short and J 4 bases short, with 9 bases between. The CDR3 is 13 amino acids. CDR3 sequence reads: CASSFIRSYGYTF. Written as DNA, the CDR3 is TGTGCCAGCAGTTTCATCCGCAGCTATGGCTACACCTTC.

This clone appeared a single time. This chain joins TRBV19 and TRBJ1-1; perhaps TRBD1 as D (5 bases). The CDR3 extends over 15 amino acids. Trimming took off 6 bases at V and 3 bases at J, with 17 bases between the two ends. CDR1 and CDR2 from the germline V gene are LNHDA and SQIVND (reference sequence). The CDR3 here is CASRPRGDGHTEAFF. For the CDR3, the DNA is TGTGCCAGTAGGCCCCGGGGGGACGGACACACTGAAGCTTTCTTT.

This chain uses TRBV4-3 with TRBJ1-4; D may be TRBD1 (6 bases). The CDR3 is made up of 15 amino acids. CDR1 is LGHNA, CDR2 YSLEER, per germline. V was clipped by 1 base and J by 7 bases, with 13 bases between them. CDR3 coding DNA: TGCGCCAGCAGCCAAGGGAGGGGGTGGGGTGAAAAACTGTTTTTT. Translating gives CASSQGRGWGEKLFF.

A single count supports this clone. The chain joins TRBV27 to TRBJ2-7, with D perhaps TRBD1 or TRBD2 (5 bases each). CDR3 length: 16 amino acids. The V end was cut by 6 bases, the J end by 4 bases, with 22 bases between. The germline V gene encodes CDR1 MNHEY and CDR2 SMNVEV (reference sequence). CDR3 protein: CASRSHLGVGLYEQYF. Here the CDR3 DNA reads TGTGCCAGCAGGTCTCATCTAGGGGTTGGACTGTACGAGCAGTACTTC.

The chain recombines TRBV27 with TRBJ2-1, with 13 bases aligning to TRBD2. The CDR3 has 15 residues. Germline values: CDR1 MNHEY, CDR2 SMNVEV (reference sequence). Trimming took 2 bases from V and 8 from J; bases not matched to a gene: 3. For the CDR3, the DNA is TGTGCCAGCAGTTTAGGGACTAGCGGGATAGATGAGCAGTTCTTC. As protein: CASSLGTSGIDEQFF.

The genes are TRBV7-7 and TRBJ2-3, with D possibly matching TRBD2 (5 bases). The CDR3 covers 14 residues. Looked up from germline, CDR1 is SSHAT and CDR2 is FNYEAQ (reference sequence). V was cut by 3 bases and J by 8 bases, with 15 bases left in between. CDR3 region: CASSFSADFATQYF. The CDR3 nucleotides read TGTGCCAGCAGCTTTAGCGCCGACTTTGCTACGCAGTATTTT.

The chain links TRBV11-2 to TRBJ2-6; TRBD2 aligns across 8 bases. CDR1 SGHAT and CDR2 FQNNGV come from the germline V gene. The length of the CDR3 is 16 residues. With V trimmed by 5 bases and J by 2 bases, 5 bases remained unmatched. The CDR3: CASSPRGGPGANVLTF. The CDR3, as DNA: TGTGCCAGCAGCCCTCGGGGGGGCCCTGGGGCCAACGTCCTGACTTTC.

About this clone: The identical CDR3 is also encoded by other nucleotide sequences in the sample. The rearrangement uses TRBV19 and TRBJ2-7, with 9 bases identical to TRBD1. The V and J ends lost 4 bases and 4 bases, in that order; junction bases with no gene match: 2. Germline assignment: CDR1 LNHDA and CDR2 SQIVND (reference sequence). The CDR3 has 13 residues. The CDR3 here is CASSTGTGYEQYF. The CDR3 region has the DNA TGTGCCAGTAGTACGGGGACAGGGTACGAGCAGTACTTC.

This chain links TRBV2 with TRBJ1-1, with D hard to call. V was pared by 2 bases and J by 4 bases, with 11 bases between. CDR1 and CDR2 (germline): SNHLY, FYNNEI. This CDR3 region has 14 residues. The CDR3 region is CASSEPYGVTEAFF. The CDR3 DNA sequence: TGTGCCAGCAGTGAACCTTACGGGGTCACTGAAGCTTTCTTT.

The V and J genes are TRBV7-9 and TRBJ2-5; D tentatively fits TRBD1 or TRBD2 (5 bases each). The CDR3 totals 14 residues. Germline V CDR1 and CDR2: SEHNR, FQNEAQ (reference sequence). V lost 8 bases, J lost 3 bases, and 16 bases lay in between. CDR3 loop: CASRLPGPEETQYF. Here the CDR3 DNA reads TGTGCCAGCCGACTTCCGGGACCCGAAGAGACCCAGTACTTC.

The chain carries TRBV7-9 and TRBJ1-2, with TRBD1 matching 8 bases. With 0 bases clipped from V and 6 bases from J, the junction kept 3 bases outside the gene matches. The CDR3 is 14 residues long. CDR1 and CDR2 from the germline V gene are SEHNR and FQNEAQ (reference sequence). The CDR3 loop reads CASSLADRVNGYTF. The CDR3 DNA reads TGTGCCAGCAGCTTAGCGGACAGGGTTAATGGCTACACCTTC. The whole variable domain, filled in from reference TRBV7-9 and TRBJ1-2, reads DTGVSQNPRHKITKRGQNVTFRCDPISEHNRLYWYRQTLGQGPEFLTYFQNEAQLEKSRLLSDRFSAERPKGSFSTLEIQRTEQGDSAMYLCASSLADRVNGYTFGSGTRLTVV.

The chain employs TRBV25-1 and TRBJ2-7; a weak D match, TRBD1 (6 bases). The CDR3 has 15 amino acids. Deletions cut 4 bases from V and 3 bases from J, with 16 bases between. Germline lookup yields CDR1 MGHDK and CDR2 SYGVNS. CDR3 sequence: CASSGTRGLYYEQYF. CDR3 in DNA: TGTGCCAGCAGTGGAACCAGGGGCCTTTACTACGAGCAGTACTTC.

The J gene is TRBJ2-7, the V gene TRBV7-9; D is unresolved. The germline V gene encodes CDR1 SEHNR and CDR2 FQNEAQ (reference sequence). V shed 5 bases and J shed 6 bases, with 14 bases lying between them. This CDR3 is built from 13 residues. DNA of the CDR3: TGTGCCAGCAGCCTCAGTGGGGTGGGCGAGCAGTACTTC. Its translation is CASSLSGVGEQYF.